These 27 T cell receptor beta chains were all obtained from the same sample, sequenced in a study of tumor-infiltrating lymphocytes in primary liver carcinoma. The roughly 18-32 mg bulk tissue piece was not sorted before simultaneous RNA and DNA extraction. A constant-region primer served to make TCR beta cDNA from about 530 ng total RNA. Amplification in three nested multiplex PCR rounds with slightly modified ARM-PCR gave rise to TCR beta libraries. A C-beta reverse primer and TRBV1-TRBV30 forward primers served in each of the first two PCR rounds, at approximately 10 cycles apiece. One entry per CDR3 protein, called by TCRdb with MiXCR from the multiplex PCR reads. This table has 120,000 or so distinct CDR3 sequences, roughly three fifths appearing once. The specimen was liver tumor tissue from sampling region 1. Regarding subset: tumor region T1, superior pole. The source of these receptors is a woman aged 60-75 years with primary liver carcinoma and hepatitis B virus infection.

Worth noting for this clonotype: A junction end diverges from the germline sequence, so it may reflect a read error. The chain couples TRBV11-3 to TRBJ2-3; 7 bases match TRBD2. The CDR3 totals 14 residues. The germline gives CDR1 SGHNT, CDR2 YENEEA. This CDR3 is CASSFRTSIDTQYF. In DNA form, the CDR3 reads TGTGCTAGCAGCTTTCGGACTAGTATAGATACGCAGTATTTT. Full variable domain (outside the CDR3, taken from reference TRBV11-3 and TRBJ2-3): EAGVVQSPRYKIIEKKQPVAFWCNPISGHNTLYWYLQNLGQGPELLIRYENEEAVDDSQLPKDRFSAERLKGVDSTLKIQPAELGDSAVYLCASSFRTSIDTQYFGPGTRLTVL.

In this sample, this clonotype turned up a few times. V and J are TRBV5-1 and TRBJ2-1; D unclear. In germline, CDR1 is SGHRS, CDR2 YFSETQ. The CDR3 is 14 amino acids. The ends were cut back, 4 bases at V and 5 bases at J, with 13 bases in the middle. The CDR3 here is CASSLAGLHNEQFF. For the CDR3, the DNA is TGCGCCAGCAGCCTCGCAGGCTTGCACAATGAGCAGTTCTTC.

As to this clonotype: It is likely a read error, because the conserved phenylalanine at the end of the CDR3 is missing. The rearrangement joins TRBV5-1 to TRBJ2-2; a possible D gene is TRBD2 (5 bases). The CDR3 has 14 residues. Germline values: CDR1 SGHRS, CDR2 YFSETQ. CDR3 in DNA: TGCGCCAGCAGCTTGGAGGGTGGCGCCGGGGATCTGTTTTCT. Translated: CASSLEGGAGDLFS.

As to this clonotype: Mismatch with germline at one junction end may stem from a read error. CDR3 loop: CASSWKGGGNSPLHF. DNA of the CDR3: TGTGCCAGTAGCTGGAAAGGGGGCGGGAATTCACCCCTCCACTTT. This chain links TRBV11-2 with TRBJ1-6, with 7 bases fitting TRBD1. Germline lookup yields CDR1 SGHAT and CDR2 FQNNGV. The CDR3 length is 15 residues. The whole variable domain, remainder taken from reference TRBV11-2 and TRBJ1-6, is EAGVAQSPRYKIIEKRQSVAFWCNPISGHATLYWYQQILGQGPKLLIQFQNNGVVDDSQLPKDRFSAERLKGVDSTLKIQPAKLEDSAVYLCASSWKGGGNSPLHFGNGTRLTVT.

This clonotype rates as large (0.1 to 1%). The chain uses TRBV11-2 and TRBJ2-7; possibly TRBD1 or TRBD2 for D (5 bases each). The CDR3 covers 12 residues. CDR1 SGHAT and CDR2 FQNNGV come from the germline V gene. Trimming removed 8 bases at V and 0 bases at J, with 8 bases between. CDR3 loop: CASGGSSYEQYF. The CDR3 region has the DNA TGTGCCAGCGGGGGTAGCTCCTACGAGCAGTACTTC.

This clonotype was seen only a few times. The chain combines TRBV28 with TRBJ2-3, with D possibly TRBD2 on 5 matching bases. Germline V gives CDR1 MDHEN, CDR2 SYDVKM. Trimming removed 4 bases at V and 6 bases at J, with 17 bases between. CDR3 length: 15 residues. The CDR3 loop reads CASSYFSDPSDTQYF. The CDR3 nucleotides are TGTGCCAGCAGTTACTTTAGCGACCCTTCGGATACGCAGTATTTT.

The chain uses TRBV19 and TRBJ2-1; 12 bases map to TRBD2. V was pared by 6 bases and J by 5 bases, with 8 bases of the junction left unmatched. Germline lookup yields CDR1 LNHDA and CDR2 SQIVND (reference sequence). There are 16 residues in the CDR3. CDR3: CASRKRLAGVDNEQFF. As DNA, the CDR3 is TGTGCCAGTAGGAAGAGACTAGCGGGAGTTGACAATGAGCAGTTCTTC.

This clonotype was recorded at least ten times. The chain joins TRBV12-3 or TRBV12-4 to TRBJ2-1, with 7 bases aligning to TRBD2. CDR3 size: 18 residues. V shed 0 bases, J shed 6 bases, and the junction held 14 bases outside the gene matches. In nucleotides, the CDR3 is TGTGCCAGCAGTTTAGCGTTCGGCGGGAGTCTTCTTCGCAATGAGCAGTTCTTC. Translation gives CASSLAFGGSLLRNEQFF.

This clonotype came up a few times. The chain uses TRBV5-4 and TRBJ2-3, with D maybe TRBD1 (5 bases). There are 14 residues in the CDR3. The germline CDR1 and CDR2 sequences are SGHNT and YYREEE (reference sequence). Trimming stripped 1 base from V and 10 bases from J, with 16 bases between. CDR3 protein: CASSLLQTGTSQYF. The CDR3 DNA sequence: TGTGCCAGCAGCTTGCTACAAACAGGTACATCGCAGTATTTT. Variable domain in full (rest from reference TRBV5-4 and TRBJ2-3): ETGVTQSPTHLIKTRGQQVTLRCSSQSGHNTVSWYQQALGQGPQFIFQYYREEENGRGNFPPRFSGLQFPNYSSELNVNALELDDSALYLCASSLLQTGTSQYFGPGTRLTVL.

On this clonotype: A read error may account for a junction end that differs from germline. The chain carries TRBV5-1 and TRBJ2-5, with 11 bases matching TRBD1. Per the germline V gene, CDR1 is SGHRS and CDR2 is YFSETQ. This CDR3 comprises 16 residues. CDR3 sequence reads: CANSLGQGGFQETQYF. In DNA form, the CDR3 reads TGCGCCAACAGCTTGGGACAGGGGGGATTCCAAGAGACCCAGTACTTC.

This chain uses TRBV11-3 with TRBJ2-4, with TRBD1 as a possible D gene (6 bases). The CDR3 runs to 16 residues. Germline values: CDR1 SGHNT, CDR2 YENEEA. Trimming stripped 8 bases from V and 0 bases from J, with 17 bases between. CDR3 loop: CASGTGTTLAKNIQYF. The CDR3 DNA is TGTGCCAGCGGCACGGGGACAACATTAGCCAAAAACATTCAGTACTTC.

A note on this clonotype: A much larger clone is a single base away; this may be a read error. The chain couples TRBV6-6 to TRBJ1-1; 10 bases fit TRBD1. Germline V CDR1 and CDR2: MNHNY, SVGAGI (reference sequence). CDR3 length: 16 residues. V shed 4 bases, J shed 6 bases, and the junction held 11 bases outside the gene matches. In nucleotides, the CDR3 is TGTGCCAGCAGTTCTAGACAGGGGGCTTCTGTCGCTGAAGCTTTCTTT. Protein sequence: CASSSRQGASVAEAFF.

Concerning this clonotype itself: The missing conserved phenylalanine or tryptophan at the end of this CDR3 makes a read error likely. J is TRBJ2-7 and V is TRBV5-1; D call uncertain. The CDR3 length is 14 residues. CDR1 is SGHRS, CDR2 YFSETQ, per germline. CDR3 loop: CASNLLSQGYEQYS. For the CDR3, the DNA is TGCGCCAGCAACTTGTTATCACAAGGCTACGAGCAGTACTCC.

This clonotype occurred a few times. One junction end does not reproduce the germline sequence, and a read error may be involved. This chain links TRBV11-3 with TRBJ2-1; D may be TRBD1 or TRBD2 (5 bases each). In germline, CDR1 is SGHNT, CDR2 YENEEA. The CDR3 spans 18 residues. CDR3 loop: CASSLARQGTRSYNGQFF. DNA of the CDR3: TGTGCCAGCAGCCTAGCCCGCCAGGGTACTCGATCCTACAATGGGCAGTTCTTC.

With respect to this clonotype: Sequence at one end of the junction differs from germline and may be a read error. This chain joins TRBV12-5 and TRBJ2-2, with TRBD2 matching 15 bases. This CDR3 comprises 17 residues. The germline V gene encodes CDR1 LGHNT and CDR2 FRNRAP. The CDR3 DNA sequence: TGTGCTAGTGGTCCCGGGACTAGCGGGAGGTTGACCGGGGAGCCGTTTTTT. Protein sequence: CASGPGTSGRLTGEPFF.

In the case of this clonotype: One end of the junction does not line up with germline, which may come from a read error. This sequence joins TRBV4-1 and TRBJ2-7; D could derive from TRBD1 or TRBD2 (5 bases each). The germline gives CDR1 MGHRA, CDR2 YSYEKL. This CDR3 comprises 14 residues. The CDR3 loop reads CATSQEGRDYEQYF. The CDR3 DNA is TGCGCCACCAGCCAAGAGGGCAGGGACTACGAGCAGTACTTC.

This clonotype was detected only once. A junction end diverges from the germline sequence, so it may reflect a read error. This chain's CDR3 is CGSSPLGAGANILTF. For the CDR3, the DNA is TGTGGCAGCAGCCCCCTGGGGGCAGGGGCCAACATTCTGACTTTC. J is TRBJ2-6 and V is TRBV11-1; possibly TRBD1 for D (6 bases). The germline CDR1 and CDR2 sequences are SGHAT and FQDESV (reference sequence). The CDR3 has 15 amino acids.

The chain carries TRBV11-2 and TRBJ2-7; the D is unclear. Per the germline V gene, CDR1 is SGHAT and CDR2 is FQNNGV. The germline V and J ends were trimmed by 7 bases and 3 bases, with 16 bases remaining between them. CDR3 length: 14 amino acids. This chain's CDR3 is CASNTTSVGYEQYF. DNA of the CDR3: TGTGCCAGCAACACTACCAGCGTAGGCTACGAGCAGTACTTC.

In the case of this clonotype: At one end the junction does not follow the germline gene, possibly because of a read error. This rearrangement joins TRBV11-2 to TRBJ1-1, with 9 bases aligning to TRBD1. CDR3 length: 15 amino acids. Germline V lookup: CDR1 SGHAT, CDR2 FQNNGV. The CDR3 DNA follows: TGCGCCAGCAGCCCTGGGGGACAGGGTCACACTGAAGCTTTCTTT. Amino acids: CASSPGGQGHTEAFF.

The rearrangement links TRBV5-1 to TRBJ1-1; tentatively, D is TRBD1 (6 bases). Germline CDR1 is SGHRS and CDR2 is YFSETQ. The CDR3 has 14 residues. V lost 4 bases and J lost 4, with 14 bases in between. The CDR3 loop is CASSNQGGGTEAFF. CDR3 bases: TGCGCCAGCAGCAATCAGGGAGGGGGCACTGAAGCTTTCTTT.

This clonotype was seen a single time. The CDR3 end shows no conserved phenylalanine or tryptophan, and so a read error is likely. The DNA is omitted, as the CDR3 cannot be located on it reliably, and the CDR3 follows TCRdb's listing. The chain uses TRBV11-2 and TRBJ2-1; TRBD2 is the table's D call and was not checked against the DNA. The CDR3 has 13 residues if both end residues are counted. The V gene's germline CDR1 is SGHAT and CDR2 FQNNGV. The CDR3 loop is CTSSWTSGAEQLL.

Comment on this clonotype: A much larger clone lies one base from this, so it may be a read error. The DNA for the CDR3 is TGTGCCAGCAGCTTGGCCGGGATACATACCTACAATGAGCAGTTCTTC. Translation: CASSLAGIHTYNEQFF. The chain links TRBV5-6 to TRBJ2-1, with D perhaps matching TRBD2 (5 bases). CDR1 SGHDT and CDR2 YYEEEE come from the germline V gene. Trimming took 0 bases from V and 2 from J, leaving 12 bases between them. The CDR3 loop spans 16 amino acids. Full variable domain (rest looked up from reference TRBV5-6 and TRBJ2-1): DAGVTQSPTHLIKTRGQQVTLRCSPKSGHDTVSWYQQALGQGPQFIFQYYEEEERQRGNFPDRFSGHQFPNYSSELNVNALLLGDSALYLCASSLAGIHTYNEQFFGPGTRLTVL.

In regard to this clonotype: The junction departs from germline at one end; a sequencing error may be responsible. The chain carries TRBV28 and TRBJ2-7; TRBD1 might be the D (6 bases). Germline CDR1 and CDR2: MDHEN and SYDVKM. This CDR3 comprises 16 residues. CDR3 in amino acids: CASSIRGGRKIFGQHF. The CDR3 coding sequence is TGTGCCAGCAGCATCCGAGGGGGTCGCAAAATCTTCGGGCAGCACTTC.

V gene TRBV29-1 combines with J gene TRBJ2-3; 12 bases map to TRBD2. Germline V gene lookup returns CDR1 SQVTM and CDR2 ANQGSEA. The V segment lost 7 bases and the J segment 2 bases; nucleotides outside the gene matches: 4. The CDR3 runs 14 residues. As DNA, the CDR3 is TGCAGCGCCGGACTAGCGGGGCCCACAGATACGCAGTATTTT. It specifies CSAGLAGPTDTQYF.

Notes on this clonotype: A clone one base away is much larger, so this may be a read error. The CDR3 DNA reads as TGTGCCAGCAGCCAAGAAGCCGCGGAGGGGGGAAATTCACCCCTCCACTTT. Translated, it gives CASSQEAAEGGNSPLHF. The V gene is TRBV4-2, the J gene TRBJ1-6; tentative D call: TRBD1 (6 bases). The CDR3 consists of 17 residues. Trimming cost V 0 bases and J 7 bases, with 16 bases left between them. The V gene's germline CDR1 is LGHNA and CDR2 YNFKEQ.

Points on this clonotype: Compared with germline, one end of the junction differs, possibly owing to a read error. J is TRBJ1-5 and V is TRBV29-1, with D perhaps TRBD1 (6 bases). Germline V gene data show CDR1 as SQVTM and CDR2 as ANQGSEA. The length of the CDR3 is 13 residues. This chain's CDR3 is CSVGDNVGRPQHF. The DNA for the CDR3 is TGTAGCGTTGGGGACAACGTGGGAAGGCCCCAGCATTTT.

This clonotype was seen ten or more times. The genes are TRBV6-1 and TRBJ2-1, with 7 bases fitting TRBD2. This CDR3 spans 15 amino acids. CDR1 MNHNS and CDR2 SASEGT come from the germline V gene. Germline trimming cut 7 bases from V and 2 bases from J; bases unmatched to any gene: 8. CDR3 sequence reads: CASKGPSGAYNEQFF. CDR3 sequence (DNA): TGTGCCAGCAAGGGGCCTAGCGGAGCCTACAATGAGCAGTTCTTC.